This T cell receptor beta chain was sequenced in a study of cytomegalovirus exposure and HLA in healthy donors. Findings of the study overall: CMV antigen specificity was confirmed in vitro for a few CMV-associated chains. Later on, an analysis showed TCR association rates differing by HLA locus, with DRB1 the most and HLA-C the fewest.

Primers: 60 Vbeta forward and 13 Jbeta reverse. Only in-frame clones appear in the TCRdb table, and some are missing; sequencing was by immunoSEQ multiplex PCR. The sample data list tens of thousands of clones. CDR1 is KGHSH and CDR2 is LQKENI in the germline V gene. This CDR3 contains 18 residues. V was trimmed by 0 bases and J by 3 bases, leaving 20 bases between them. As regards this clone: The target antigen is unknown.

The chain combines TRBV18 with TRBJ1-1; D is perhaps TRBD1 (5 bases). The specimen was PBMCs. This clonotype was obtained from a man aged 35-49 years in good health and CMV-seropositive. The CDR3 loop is CASSPPASGPSRDTEAFF. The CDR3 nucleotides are TGTGCCAGCTCACCACCGGCGTCAGGGCCCAGCCGAGACACTGAAGCTTTCTTT.